These 19 T cell receptor beta chains share one sample of origin, sequenced in a study of response to subunit inactivated influenza vaccine. TCRdb itself ran the RT-PCR reads through MiXCR, one entry per CDR3 protein. The sample shows approximately 570,000 distinct CDR3 sequences, approximately 7.1% of them seen only once. This specimen consisted of PBMCs from blood, obtained roughly 24 months after vaccination. The receptor set was obtained from a man between 50 and 69 years old who received an inactivated influenza vaccine.

The gene calls are TRBV6-1 and TRBJ1-4; 7 nucleotides line up with TRBD1. The junction had 11 bases not matched to a gene; V was cut back by 6 bases and J by 7 bases. Looked up from germline, CDR1 is MNHNS and CDR2 is SASEGT. The CDR3 is 15 amino acids. This CDR3 reads CASSPSDRVSEKLFF. The CDR3 DNA follows: TGTGCCAGCAGCCCCAGCGACAGGGTCAGTGAAAAACTGTTTTTT.

The chain is built from TRBV30 and TRBJ2-5, with D possibly TRBD2 on 7 matching bases. Trimming took off 0 bases at V and 7 bases at J, with 15 bases between the two ends. Per germline, CDR1 GTSNPN and CDR2 SVGIG (reference sequence). The CDR3 length is 14 residues. Written as DNA, the CDR3 is TGTGCCTGGAGTGTCCTAGCGGCCAGGGGGACCCAGTACTTC. Translation: CAWSVLAARGTQYF.

This clonotype was detected many times. CDR3 sequence: CASSGRPDLSTDTQYF. In nucleotides, the CDR3 is TGTGCCAGCAGCGGACGGCCAGACCTAAGCACAGATACGCAGTATTTT. The chain carries TRBV5-5 and TRBJ2-3; D is uncertain. The length of the CDR3 is 16 residues. The V gene's germline CDR1 is SGHKS and CDR2 YYEKEE (reference sequence). V was pared by 4 bases and J by 0 bases, with 15 bases between.

This clonotype has more than one count but fewer than ten. The chain carries TRBV11-2 and TRBJ2-1, with D unclear. Germline V CDR1 and CDR2: SGHAT, FQNNGV. Trimming removed 0 bases at V and 2 bases at J, with 8 bases between. This CDR3 has 15 residues. The CDR3 nucleotides are TGTGCCAGCAGCTTAGATCTAATGACCTACAATGAGCAGTTCTTC. It is translated as CASSLDLMTYNEQFF.

The chain carries TRBV7-6 and TRBJ2-7; tentatively, D is TRBD2 (5 bases). This CDR3 spans 14 amino acids. The ends were cut back, 5 bases at V and 4 bases at J, with 15 bases in the middle. Germline V gene lookup returns CDR1 SGHVS and CDR2 FNYEAQ. CDR3 sequence: CASSNRGTEYEQYF. Here the CDR3 DNA reads TGTGCCAGCAGCAACCGGGGTACTGAATACGAGCAGTACTTC.

This clonotype was detected only a few times. V is TRBV3-1 and J is TRBJ2-5; D remains unclear. There are 13 residues in the CDR3. Between the trimmed V and J ends, which lost 1 base and 4 bases, there was a span of 7 bases. Germline CDR1 is LGHDT and CDR2 is YNNKEL (reference sequence). The CDR3 region is CASSQVRIETQYF. The CDR3 bases are TGTGCCAGCAGCCAAGTCAGGATAGAGACCCAGTACTTC.

The sample holds a few counts of this clonotype. Here the CDR3 reads CASSLDGALVEKLFF. CDR3 bases: TGTGCCAGCAGCTTAGATGGGGCGTTAGTTGAAAAACTGTTTTTT. This rearrangement joins TRBV7-2 to TRBJ1-4; possibly TRBD1 for D (5 bases). CDR1 is SGHTA and CDR2 is FQGNSA in the germline V gene. The CDR3 is made up of 15 amino acids. The V end was cut by 1 base, the J end by 7 bases, with 13 bases between.

J is TRBJ2-5 and V is TRBV6-2 or TRBV6-3; D possibly corresponds to TRBD1 (5 bases). This CDR3 has 11 residues. Looked up from germline, CDR1 is MNHEY and CDR2 is SVGEGT. V was shortened by 7 bases and J by 10 bases, with 13 bases between the two germline ends. Written as DNA, the CDR3 is TGTGCCAGCACCGCCGGGCAGGGCCAGTACTTC. It yields the protein CASTAGQGQYF.

This clonotype was seen many times. This rearrangement joins TRBV5-1 to TRBJ1-1, with D maybe TRBD1 (5 bases). This CDR3 has 15 residues. Trimming removed 5 bases from V and 3 bases from J, with 17 bases in between. Germline values: CDR1 SGHRS, CDR2 YFSETQ. This CDR3 reads CASRYGGRGDTEAFF. The DNA for the CDR3 is TGCGCCAGCAGGTACGGGGGTCGTGGCGACACTGAAGCTTTCTTT.

This clonotype was seen ten or more times. CDR3 sequence: CAIPYEQYF. For the CDR3, the DNA is TGTGCCATACCCTACGAGCAGTACTTC. The chain joins TRBV10-3 to TRBJ2-7; D is unclear. The V gene's germline CDR1 is ENHRY and CDR2 SYGVKD. The CDR3 sequence is 9 residues long. The ends were cut back, 9 bases at V and 2 bases at J, with 2 bases in the middle.

This clonotype was seen a few times. The V call is TRBV12-3 or TRBV12-4, the J call TRBJ2-7; TRBD1 matches 7 bases. Trimming at V came to 2 bases and at J to 6 bases, leaving 7 bases not matched to a gene. The CDR3 is 14 residues long. The DNA for the CDR3 is TGTGCCAGCAGTTTATCTGGGACAGTGGGCGAGCAGTACTTC. Protein: CASSLSGTVGEQYF.

V usage is TRBV9 and J usage is TRBJ2-3; TRBD1 matches at 7 bases. V trimming: 2 bases; J trimming: 5 bases; junction bases outside the gene matches: 11. This CDR3 is built from 16 residues. Germline V lookup: CDR1 SGDLS, CDR2 YYNGEE. CDR3 in DNA: TGTGCCAGCAGCGTCAAGGGGGCGGGCGGAGGAGATACGCAGTATTTT. Protein product: CASSVKGAGGGDTQYF. The variable domain in full, with the rest retrieved from reference TRBV9 and TRBJ2-3, is DSGVTQTPKHLITATGQRVTLRCSPRSGDLSVYWYQQSLDQGLQFLIQYYNGEERAKGNILERFSAQQFPDLHSELNLSSLELGDSALYFCASSVKGAGGGDTQYFGPGTRLTVL.

The rearrangement links TRBV30 to TRBJ1-5, with no clear D. From germline, CDR1 is GTSNPN and CDR2 SVGIG (reference sequence). This CDR3 spans 12 amino acids. The V gene lost 1 base and the J gene lost 9 bases, with 10 bases spanning the gap. CDR3 loop: CAWSAPRGPQHF. CDR3 DNA sequence: TGTGCCTGGAGTGCCCCCCGTGGGCCCCAGCATTTT.

The chain links TRBV3-1 to TRBJ2-7; possibly TRBD1 for D (6 bases). The V and J ends lost 3 bases and 2 bases respectively, with 17 bases between them. Looked up from germline, CDR1 is LGHDT and CDR2 is YNNKEL (reference sequence). CDR3 length equals 16 residues. The CDR3 spells CASSHEGETRTYEQYF. The CDR3 nucleotides read TGTGCCAGCAGCCATGAGGGGGAAACTAGGACCTACGAGCAGTACTTC.

This clonotype was recorded a few times. This chain connects TRBV7-2 to TRBJ2-3; a weak D match, TRBD2 (6 bases). The CDR3 is 13 amino acids. Per germline, CDR1 SGHTA and CDR2 FQGNSA. Trimming took 0 bases from V and 11 from J, leaving 12 bases between them. CDR3 in amino acids: CASSLASRERQYF. The CDR3 coding sequence is TGTGCCAGCAGCTTAGCATCGCGGGAAAGGCAGTATTTT.

This clonotype has at least ten counts. CDR3 region: CSAIAGGPHNEQFF. CDR3 coding DNA: TGCAGTGCAATAGCGGGAGGGCCCCACAATGAGCAGTTCTTC. The V call is TRBV20-1, the J call TRBJ2-1, with 11 bases that match TRBD2. The CDR3 contains 14 residues. Germline CDR1 and CDR2: DFQATT and SNEGSKA (reference sequence). J lost 5 bases, V lost 6 bases, and 6 bases had no gene match.

A few counts support this clonotype. The chain links TRBV7-7 to TRBJ1-5; D remains ambiguous. V was trimmed by 5 bases and J by 0 bases, leaving 5 bases between them. Germline CDR1 reads SSHAT; CDR2 reads FNYEAQ (reference sequence). This CDR3 is built from 13 residues. Here the CDR3 DNA reads TGTGCCAGCAGCATTCATAGCAATCAGCCCCAGCATTTT. It yields the protein CASSIHSNQPQHF.

V and J are TRBV20-1 and TRBJ2-3; 9 positions match TRBD2. V was clipped by 6 bases and J by 4 bases; unmatched bases: 11. CDR1 is DFQATT, CDR2 SNEGSKA, per germline (reference sequence). The CDR3 is 15 residues long. CDR3 coding DNA: TGCAGTGCCGAGCGGGAGGCCCATGGGTCAGATACGCAGTATTTT. Encoded protein: CSAEREAHGSDTQYF.

This clonotype has ten or more counts. The V call is TRBV5-1, the J call TRBJ1-2; D may be TRBD1 (5 bases). V lost 4 bases to trimming and J lost 10 bases, with 11 bases between them. The germline V gene encodes CDR1 SGHRS and CDR2 YFSETQ. CDR3 size: 11 residues. CDR3 loop: CASSHDSIYTF. CDR3 DNA sequence: TGCGCCAGCAGCCACGACAGTATCTACACCTTC. The full variable domain, completed using reference TRBV5-1 and TRBJ1-2, is KAGVTQTPRYLIKTRGQQVTLSCSPISGHRSVSWYQQTPGQGLQFLFEYFSETQRNKGNFPGRFSGRQFSNSRSEMNVSTLELGDSALYLCASSHDSIYTFGSGTRLTVV.